The 18 T cell receptor beta chains below all came from one sample that was sequenced in a study of CD8+ T cells in alopecia areata. On the basis of CD4, CD8alpha, NKG2D, NKG2ACE and other markers, pooled cutaneous lymph node cells were sorted. Reverse transcription of extracted RNA yielded cDNA, which provided the sequencing template. Sequencing used immunoSEQ multiplex PCR; TCRdb keeps in-frame clones, though not all of them. Observed in the sample are approximately 280,000 clones, none of them singletons. The sample taken for sequencing was CD4+ T cells sorted from a lymph node. Source of these receptors: a C3H/HeJ mouse with alopecia areata. The strain is characterized by the MHC haplotype H2-k.

As to this clone: Any gene name here is a mouse gene name. The read terminates 4 residues ahead of where the CDR3 ends, so the germline J gene completes it. The chain employs TRBV1 and TRBJ2-3; D not certain. V shed 0 bases and J shed 4 bases, with 5 bases lying between them. Germline lookup yields CDR1 NSQYPW and CDR2 LRSPGD (reference sequence). The CDR3 loop spans 13 amino acids. Here the CDR3 reads CTCSAETSETLYF. Partial CDR3 DNA: TGCACCTGCAGTGCAGAAACATCAGAA.

Turning to this clone: Gene names refer to mouse genes. The read terminates 4 residues ahead of where the CDR3 ends, so the germline J gene completes it. The chain employs TRBV31 and TRBJ2-2; 12 nucleotides match TRBD2. The CDR3 sequence is 16 residues long. Germline V gene data show CDR1 as GKSSPN and CDR2 as SITVG. Losses at the gene ends were 0 bases for V and 3 bases for J; bases not matched to a gene: 2. CDR3 sequence reads: CAWSLGTGGYTGQLYF. Partial CDR3 DNA: TGTGCCTGGAGTCTCGGGACTGGGGGGTACACCGGG.

This clone was recorded at least ten times. The germline and genes are mouse ones. The sequence runs out 4 residues before the end of the CDR3; the remainder is reconstructed from the germline J gene. Within the sample, other DNA sequences also encode this same CDR3. The chain joins TRBV13-3 to TRBJ2-5; tentatively, D is TRBD1 (5 bases). The CDR3 contains 13 residues. CDR1 is NNHDY and CDR2 is SYVADS in the germline V gene. V gave up 3 bases and J gave up 2 bases, with 7 bases separating them. The sequenced CDR3 bases are TGTGCCAGCAGTGGGACAACCCAAGAC. As protein: CASSGTTQD. The whole CDR3 sequence reads CASSGTTQDTQYF.

This clone was observed a handful of times. Germline and genes here are mouse. The read finishes 4 residues shy of the CDR3 end, and the germline J gene is used to complete it. V usage is TRBV1 and J usage is TRBJ2-4; D is ambiguous. Trimming took 4 bases from V and 0 from J, leaving 5 bases between them. The germline V gene encodes CDR1 NSQYPW and CDR2 LRSPGD (reference sequence). The CDR3 is 13 amino acids. CDR3 region: CTCSVNSQNTLYF. The sequenced part of the CDR3 DNA is TGCACCTGCAGTGTCAATAGTCAAAAC. Variable domain in full (rest from reference TRBV1 and TRBJ2-4): VTLLEQNPRWRLVPRGQAVNLRCILKNSQYPWMSWYQQDLQKQLQWLFTLRSPGDKEVKSLPGADYLATRVTDTELRLQVANMSQGRTLYCTCSVNSQNTLYFGAGTRLSVL.

This clone was counted at least ten times. Mouse germline and gene names are used. The read ends 4 residues early relative to the CDR3; the germline J gene fills the gap. Other DNA sequences within the sample encode an identical CDR3. This chain uses TRBV13-1 with TRBJ2-2, with D possibly being TRBD1 (6 bases). Germline V gene lookup returns CDR1 NSHNY and CDR2 SYGAGN. Trimming left V 3 bases short and J 0 bases short, with 9 bases between. The CDR3 spans 15 residues. The CDR3 spells CASSGGQANTGQLYF. The part of the CDR3 DNA that was read is TGTGCCAGCAGTGGGGGACAAGCAAACACCGGG.

This clone came up a few times. Mouse names are used for the genes. The read halts 4 residues ahead of the CDR3 end, with the missing end drawn from the germline J gene. V usage is TRBV19 and J usage is TRBJ2-5; 10 positions agree with TRBD2. The CDR3 totals 14 residues. The germline gives CDR1 FNHDT, CDR2 SITEND (reference sequence). This chain's CDR3 is CASSLWGGPDTQYF. CDR3 DNA, as far as it was read: TGTGCCAGCAGTCTCTGGGGGGGCCCAGAC.

Only a few counts were recorded for this clone. Here the gene names and germline are mouse. The read terminates 4 residues before the CDR3 end, so the remaining end is supplied by the germline J gene. The chain joins TRBV13-3 to TRBJ2-1; possibly TRBD1 for D (7 bases). V dropped 2 bases and J dropped 3 bases, with 12 bases sitting between them. Per germline, CDR1 NNHDY and CDR2 SYVADS. The CDR3 is 15 amino acids. The covered CDR3 bases are TGTGCCAGCAGTGAGATAGGGGGCGCCTATGCT. It yields the protein CASSEIGGAYA. From start to end, the CDR3 is CASSEIGGAYAEQFF.

This clone was counted a few times. The gene names here belong to mouse. The read gets to within 4 residues of the CDR3 end, and the germline J gene fills in the rest. The V and J genes are TRBV13-2 and TRBJ2-5, with D perhaps matching TRBD1 (7 bases). Germline CDR1 NNHNN, CDR2 SYGAGS (reference sequence). Trimming stripped 1 base from V and 0 bases from J, with 12 bases between. CDR3 size: 16 residues. The CDR3 protein is CASGDLRGLNQDTQYF. The CDR3 bases that were read are TGTGCCAGCGGTGATTTGAGGGGGCTTAACCAAGAC.

Comments on this clone: The genes and germline here are from mouse. The read terminates 4 residues before the CDR3 end, so the remaining end is supplied by the germline J gene. The rearrangement links TRBV14 to TRBJ2-1; 7 bases are shared with TRBD1. Germline CDR1 SGHDT, CDR2 FRDEAV. After removal of 5 bases from V and 3 bases from J, the junction contained 5 bases not matched to a gene. CDR3 size: 14 residues. The CDR3 loop reads CASSPGTVYAEQFF. CDR3 bases read: TGTGCCAGCAGCCCCGGGACAGTCTATGCT.

This clone was seen only a few times. Gene labels here are mouse ones. The CDR3 end lies 4 residues beyond the end of the read and is filled in from the germline J gene. J is TRBJ2-5 and V is TRBV31; TRBD2 agrees at 9 bases. The V gene's germline CDR1 is GKSSPN and CDR2 SITVG. The V segment lost 3 bases and the J segment 0 bases; nucleotides outside the gene matches: 7. The CDR3 is 16 residues long. CDR3 DNA, as far as it was read: TGTGCCTGGAGCCGCGACTGGGGGAATAACCAAGAC. Protein sequence: CAWSRDWGNNQD. The CDR3 reads in full as CAWSRDWGNNQDTQYF.

This clone occurred a few times. These gene names are mouse names. The read halts 4 residues ahead of the CDR3 end, with the missing end drawn from the germline J gene. The same CDR3 arises from other DNA sequences in this sample as well. The chain couples TRBV13-3 to TRBJ2-1, with 12 bases matching TRBD2. Germline V gene lookup returns CDR1 NNHDY and CDR2 SYVADS. The CDR3 extends over 15 amino acids. With 2 bases clipped from V and 4 bases from J, the junction kept 1 base outside the gene matches. CDR3 DNA (partial): TGTGCCAGCAGTGAGGGGACTGGGGGGTATGCT. Residues: CASSEGTGGYA. The whole CDR3 is CASSEGTGGYAEQFF.

A note on this clone: Gene names denote mouse genes. The sequenced fragment ends 4 residues before the CDR3 boundary, so the rest is inferred from the germline J gene. The same CDR3 also results from other DNA sequences found in this sample. V gene TRBV1 combines with J gene TRBJ2-7; 7 nucleotides line up with TRBD2. Germline CDR1 and CDR2: NSQYPW and LRSPGD (reference sequence). The CDR3 covers 13 residues. J gave up 2 bases and V 3 bases, and 1 base lay outside the gene matches. CDR3 loop: CTCSAWGAYEQYF. Incomplete CDR3 DNA: TGCACCTGCAGTGCTTGGGGGGCCTAT.

This clone turned up a few times. Mouse gene names apply. Coverage ceases 4 residues before the CDR3 finishes, and the germline J gene fills in the end. The chain links TRBV13-3 to TRBJ2-1, with unresolved D. Germline CDR1 and CDR2: NNHDY and SYVADS. The CDR3 has 14 amino acids. V gave up 2 bases and J gave up 0 bases, with 6 bases separating them. CDR3 bases read: TGTGCCAGCAGTGAGGAGGGTAACTATGCT. Translation: CASSEEGNYA. The whole CDR3 protein reads CASSEEGNYAEQFF.

This clone was seen more than once but under ten times. Gene and germline names: mouse. The read is 4 residues too short to cover the CDR3 end, so that end is filled in from the germline J gene. Other DNA sequences in this specimen translate into the identical CDR3. V and J are TRBV5 and TRBJ2-2; 7 positions agree with TRBD2. Unmatched junction bases numbered 3, after V lost 2 bases and J lost 3 bases. Germline V CDR1 and CDR2: LGHNA, YNLKQL (reference sequence). The CDR3 totals 15 residues. The CDR3 here is CASSQSGGDTGQLYF. The covered CDR3 bases are TGTGCCAGCAGCCAATCCGGGGGGGACACCGGG.

This clone was observed a handful of times. Gene names follow the mouse nomenclature. The read terminates 4 residues ahead of where the CDR3 ends, so the germline J gene completes it. At the DNA level, this CDR3 is encoded by other sequences in the same sample as well. The chain combines TRBV13-1 with TRBJ2-3, with D maybe TRBD1 (6 bases). Germline values: CDR1 NSHNY, CDR2 SYGAGN. CDR3 length: 15 residues. Trimming pared 1 base from V and 1 base from J, leaving 10 bases between. The CDR3 sequence: CASSDSRGGAETLYF. Incomplete CDR3 DNA: TGTGCCAGCAGTGATAGCAGGGGTGGTGCAGAA.

This clone was picked up a small number of times. Gene names and germline refer to mouse. Sequencing ends 4 residues short of the CDR3 end; the germline J gene provides the rest. This rearrangement joins TRBV13-3 to TRBJ2-2; unclear D gene. Germline V gives CDR1 NNHDY, CDR2 SYVADS. This CDR3 is built from 14 residues. Trimming pared 0 bases from V and 0 bases from J, leaving 3 bases between. The CDR3 loop is CASSDASNTGQLYF. The CDR3 bases that were read are TGTGCCAGCAGTGATGCCTCAAACACCGGG.

This clone was observed a few times. Gene names follow the mouse nomenclature. The DNA ends 4 residues before the CDR3 does, and the rest of the CDR3 is filled in from the germline J gene. V and J are TRBV13-1 and TRBJ2-4, with 8 bases aligning to TRBD2. Per germline, CDR1 NSHNY and CDR2 SYGAGN. This CDR3 spans 14 amino acids. Trimming at V came to 5 bases and at J to 1 base, leaving 3 bases not matched to a gene. This CDR3 is CASRETGGQNTLYF. Incomplete CDR3 DNA: TGTGCCAGCAGGGAGACTGGGGGTCAAAAC.

Concerning this clone itself: Genes and germline are mouse. The CDR3 end lies 4 residues beyond the end of the read and is filled in from the germline J gene. Other DNA sequences within the sample encode an identical CDR3. This sequence joins TRBV1 and TRBJ1-2, with 9 bases lining up with TRBD1. This CDR3 is built from 15 residues. From germline, CDR1 is NSQYPW and CDR2 LRSPGD (reference sequence). V gave up 5 bases and J gave up 0 bases; unmatched junction bases: 4. The part of the CDR3 DNA that was read is TGCACCTGCAGTCCGGGACAGGGCGCAAACTCC. Translated: CTCSPGQGANS. In full, the CDR3 is CTCSPGQGANSDYTF.